This passage covers 27 T cell receptor beta chains from one sample sequenced in a study of blood T cell repertoires in COVID-19. The repertoire was sequenced with immunoSEQ multiplex PCR; TCRdb's copy has only in-frame clones and lacks some. The data hold about 210,000 clones, with less than 85% observed a single time. Sequencing was carried out using peripheral blood. These receptors all come from a woman aged 70-85 years with acute or convalescent COVID-19.

V is TRBV11-3 and J is TRBJ2-1, with 10 bases that match TRBD2. V was pared by 5 bases and J by 7 bases, with 5 bases of the junction left unmatched. Germline V CDR1 and CDR2: SGHNT, YENEEA. The CDR3 covers 14 residues. The CDR3 bases are TGTGCCAGCAGCACCAGCGGGGGGGTGAATGAGCAGTTCTTC. Amino acid sequence: CASSTSGGVNEQFF.

The chain carries TRBV11-3 and TRBJ2-3; D is perhaps TRBD2 (5 bases). Germline CDR1 and CDR2: SGHNT and YENEEA. Trimming cost V 8 bases and J 0 bases, with 9 bases left between them. This CDR3 is 13 amino acids long. CDR3 in DNA: TGTGCCAGCTCGGGCGGGAGCACAGATACGCAGTATTTT. Protein product: CASSGGSTDTQYF.

The chain has TRBV30 and TRBJ2-2, with D perhaps TRBD2 (7 bases). The CDR3 runs to 15 residues. V shed 1 base and J shed 6 bases, with 15 bases lying between them. Germline V gene data show CDR1 as GTSNPN and CDR2 as SVGIG (reference sequence). The CDR3, as DNA: TGTGCCTGGAGTGGTGGAGCGGGGACATCCGGGGAGCTGTTTTTT. This encodes CAWSGGAGTSGELFF.

This rearrangement joins TRBV19 to TRBJ1-2; D remains unclear. The CDR3 is 14 amino acids. The V end lost 0 bases, the J end lost 3 bases, and 8 bases lay between the germline ends. Germline CDR1 and CDR2: LNHDA and SQIVND (reference sequence). The CDR3 bases are TGTGCCAGTAGTATAGATCGGAGGGACTATGGCTACACCTTC. The encoded protein is CASSIDRRDYGYTF. The full variable domain, its missing parts supplied by reference TRBV19 and TRBJ1-2, is DGGITQSPKYLFRKEGQNVTLSCEQNLNHDAMYWYRQDPGQGLRLIYYSQIVNDFQKGDIAEGYSVSREKKESFPLTVTSAQKNPTAFYLCASSIDRRDYGYTFGSGTRLTVV.

In the case of this clone: A read error may account for a junction end that differs from germline. V gene TRBV19 combines with J gene TRBJ2-5, with D possibly matching TRBD2 (7 bases). The CDR3 length is 17 residues. CDR1 LNHDA and CDR2 SQIVND come from the germline V gene (reference sequence). DNA of the CDR3: TGTGCCAGTTGTATGCTGGGGCGGGGGCCCCAGCAAGAGACCCAGTACTTC. It codes for CASCMLGRGPQQETQYF.

This chain connects TRBV27 to TRBJ2-5, with D possibly matching TRBD1 (6 bases). CDR3 size: 15 residues. V was cut by 3 bases and J by 4 bases, with 15 bases left in between. Looked up from germline, CDR1 is MNHEY and CDR2 is SMNVEV (reference sequence). The CDR3 is CASSFRQGLIETQYF. CDR3 in DNA: TGTGCCAGCAGTTTCAGGCAGGGGTTGATAGAGACCCAGTACTTC.

This clone was recorded a few times. The chain combines TRBV7-9 with TRBJ1-6, with 7 positions matching TRBD1. The CDR3 has 15 amino acids. Trimming took 3 bases from V and 7 from J; bases not matched to a gene: 6. Germline CDR1 is SEHNR and CDR2 is FQNEAQ (reference sequence). The CDR3 DNA follows: TGTGCCAGCAGCTTCCAGACAGGGCGGAATTCACCCCTCCACTTT. This sequence encodes CASSFQTGRNSPLHF.

The J gene is TRBJ2-3, the V gene TRBV2; TRBD2 is a possible D gene (7 bases). Trimming stripped 8 bases from V and 4 bases from J, with 16 bases between. Looked up from germline, CDR1 is SNHLY and CDR2 is FYNNEI. This CDR3 comprises 14 residues. The CDR3 DNA reads as TGTGCCAGCTCTTATGGAGGGGGGGCAGATACGCAGTATTTT. Its protein is CASSYGGGADTQYF. Combining the CDR3 with reference TRBV2 and TRBJ2-3 gives the whole variable domain EPEVTQTPSHQVTQMGQEVILRCVPISNHLYFYWYRQILGQKVEFLVSFYNNEISEKSEIFDDQFSVERPDGSNFTLKIRSTKLEDSAMYFCASSYGGGADTQYFGPGTRLTVL.

The chain recombines TRBV6-5 with TRBJ2-7; the match to TRBD1 covers 12 bases. V was clipped by 2 bases and J by 4 bases; unmatched bases: 3. Germline V CDR1 and CDR2: MNHEY, SVGAGI. The CDR3 sequence is 15 residues long. The CDR3 coding sequence is TGTGCCAGCAGTTACCGGGACAGGGGGCAGTACGAGCAGTACTTC. The encoded protein is CASSYRDRGQYEQYF.

The genes are TRBV4-3 and TRBJ2-1; unclear D gene. The CDR3 totals 17 residues. The germline CDR1 and CDR2 sequences are LGHNA and YSLEER. Trimming shortened V by 0 bases and J by 4 bases, and 16 bases separated the two germline ends. The CDR3 DNA reads TGCGCCAGCAGCCAAGATACACCCTCCATCCTTTACAATGAGCAGTTCTTC. It encodes CASSQDTPSILYNEQFF.

The chain uses TRBV30 and TRBJ1-2; TRBD1 might be the D (6 bases). Trimming took 5 bases from V and 6 from J, leaving 16 bases between them. This CDR3 is built from 13 residues. Germline V gene data show CDR1 as GTSNPN and CDR2 as SVGIG (reference sequence). CDR3 sequence (DNA): TGTGCCTGGGATCGGACAGCGCGTAATGGCTACACCTTC. Encoded protein: CAWDRTARNGYTF.

The count of this clone is one. The chain uses TRBV5-1 and TRBJ2-6, with 14 bases that match TRBD2. Germline values: CDR1 SGHRS, CDR2 YFSETQ. This CDR3 has 18 residues. V lost 3 bases to trimming and J lost 4 bases; unmatched junction nucleotides: 6. The CDR3 reads CASSSTSGGAAGANVLTF. As DNA, the CDR3 is TGCGCCAGCAGCTCGACTAGCGGGGGGGCTGCAGGGGCCAACGTCCTGACTTTC.

The count of this clone is one. This chain uses TRBV7-2 with TRBJ2-1, with a possible D match to TRBD2 (6 bases). Trimming cost V 1 base and J 9 bases, with 16 bases left between them. The CDR3 contains 15 residues. Germline V gene sequence: CDR1 SGHTA, CDR2 FQGNSA. The CDR3 reads CASSLESGPPGEQFF. CDR3 bases: TGTGCCAGCAGCTTAGAGAGCGGGCCTCCCGGTGAGCAGTTCTTC.

The chain combines TRBV19 with TRBJ1-1; 8 nucleotides line up with TRBD1. The CDR3 spans 14 residues. V trimming: 3 bases; J trimming: 5 bases; junction bases outside the gene matches: 5. The V gene's germline CDR1 is LNHDA and CDR2 SQIVND (reference sequence). This chain's CDR3 is CASSMIDRGTEAFF. Here the CDR3 DNA reads TGTGCCAGTAGTATGATCGACAGGGGAACTGAAGCTTTCTTT.

This chain uses TRBV4-1 with TRBJ1-4; tentative D call: TRBD1 (5 bases). The CDR3 has 16 residues. Germline CDR1 MGHRA, CDR2 YSYEKL. Trimming left V 1 base short and J 0 bases short, with 9 bases between. CDR3 loop: CASSQGTTATNEKLFF. The CDR3 coding sequence is TGCGCCAGCAGCCAAGGGACGACAGCAACTAATGAAAAACTGTTTTTT.

This rearrangement joins TRBV10-3 to TRBJ1-2; 12 bases map to TRBD1. Germline V lookup: CDR1 ENHRY, CDR2 SYGVKD. This CDR3 contains 15 residues. Unmatched junction bases numbered 10, after V lost 6 bases and J lost 8 bases. This chain's CDR3 is CAISSPGQGALGYTF. In nucleotides, the CDR3 is TGTGCCATCAGCTCGCCGGGACAGGGGGCGTTAGGCTACACCTTC.

The chain carries TRBV6-5 and TRBJ1-4, with 7 bases aligning to TRBD1. The J segment lost 8 bases and the V segment lost 6 bases, leaving 6 bases of the junction unmatched. The CDR3 totals 13 residues. Germline V CDR1 and CDR2: MNHEY, SVGAGI. The CDR3 loop is CASSLQGREKLFF. CDR3 coding DNA: TGTGCCAGCAGCTTACAGGGGAGAGAAAAACTGTTTTTT.

V and J are TRBV9 and TRBJ2-1, with a tentative D call TRBD1 (5 bases). CDR1 is SGDLS and CDR2 is YYNGEE in the germline V gene. The length of the CDR3 is 15 residues. V shed 3 bases and J shed 8 bases, with 18 bases lying between them. DNA for the CDR3: TGTGCCAGCAGCGAGGGGCCAGTTATCGGATATGAGCAGTTCTTC. This sequence encodes CASSEGPVIGYEQFF.

The V gene is TRBV5-1, the J gene TRBJ1-1; 7 bases fit TRBD1. The CDR3 is 15 residues long. V lost 3 bases and J lost 0; bases outside the gene matches: 5. CDR1 is SGHRS and CDR2 is YFSETQ in the germline V gene. For the CDR3, the DNA is TGCGCCAGCAGCTCGGGACAGCACGTGAACACTGAAGCTTTCTTT. This gives the protein CASSSGQHVNTEAFF.

V gene TRBV5-5 combines with J gene TRBJ2-4; 8 nucleotides line up with TRBD1. The V gene's germline CDR1 is SGHKS and CDR2 YYEKEE (reference sequence). The CDR3 length is 18 residues. V trimming: 4 bases; J trimming: 6 bases; junction bases outside the gene matches: 18. CDR3 in amino acids: CASSRHPSGGQKGNIQYF. The DNA of the CDR3 is TGTGCCAGCAGCCGACACCCGTCAGGGGGCCAAAAGGGAAACATTCAGTACTTC. The variable domain in full, with the rest retrieved from reference TRBV5-5 and TRBJ2-4, is DAGVTQSPTHLIKTRGQQVTLRCSPISGHKSVSWYQQVLGQGPQFIFQYYEKEERGRGNFPDRFSARQFPNYSSELNVNALLLGDSALYLCASSRHPSGGQKGNIQYFGAGTRLSVL.

The rearrangement uses TRBV11-2 and TRBJ1-3; 7 bases align to TRBD1. Germline V gene data show CDR1 as SGHAT and CDR2 as FQNNGV. With V trimmed by 5 bases and J by 0 bases, 4 bases remained unmatched. This CDR3 is 15 amino acids long. The CDR3 region is CASSRDSHSGNTIYF. The CDR3 coding sequence is TGTGCCAGCAGCCGGGACAGCCACTCTGGAAACACCATATATTTT.

The chain couples TRBV2 to TRBJ2-7; TRBD1 matches 7 bases. The V gene's germline CDR1 is SNHLY and CDR2 FYNNEI. The junction had 15 bases not matched to a gene; V was cut back by 9 bases and J by 4 bases. The CDR3 is 15 residues long. DNA for the CDR3: TGTGCCAGGACTCTAACAGGGGCGGAACATTACGAGCAGTACGTC. Translating gives CARTLTGAEHYEQYV.

The V and J genes are TRBV5-4 and TRBJ1-2, with 8 bases aligning to TRBD1. Germline CDR1 reads SGHNT; CDR2 reads YYREEE (reference sequence). The CDR3 sequence is 15 residues long. V lost 2 bases, J lost 4 bases, and 7 bases stayed unmatched. The CDR3 here is CASSLETGGFYGYTF. For the CDR3, the DNA is TGTGCCAGCAGCTTAGAAACAGGGGGTTTCTATGGCTACACCTTC.

The chain recombines TRBV4-2 with TRBJ2-5, with 9 bases that match TRBD2. Trimming at V came to 4 bases and at J to 4 bases, leaving 13 bases not matched to a gene. This CDR3 has 17 amino acids. CDR1 is LGHNA, CDR2 YNFKEQ, per germline. This CDR3 reads CASSLDVAGGSGETQYF. Written as DNA, the CDR3 is TGTGCCAGCAGCCTGGATGTGGCGGGGGGGTCGGGAGAGACCCAGTACTTC.

This clone was seen more than once but under ten times. The chain joins TRBV20-1 to TRBJ1-2, with 8 bases matching TRBD1. CDR3 length equals 15 residues. The V and J ends lost 3 bases and 4 bases, in that order; junction bases with no gene match: 10. Germline V gene sequence: CDR1 DFQATT, CDR2 SNEGSKA (reference sequence). The CDR3 DNA sequence: TGCAGTGCTAGTGGGGCCAGGGGGCCAGCCTATGGCTACACCTTC. Translating it yields CSASGARGPAYGYTF.

The chain recombines TRBV3-1 (or the pseudogene TRBV3-2) with TRBJ2-4, with D uncertain. CDR3 size: 12 residues. Trimming removed 4 bases at V and 3 bases at J, with 4 bases between. CDR1 and CDR2 (germline): LGHDT, YNNKEL (reference sequence). CDR3 DNA sequence: TGTGCCAGCAGCCTCCACAAAAACATTCAGTACTTC. Protein: CASSLHKNIQYF.

This clone showed up just once. V gene TRBV7-2 combines with J gene TRBJ2-7, with 9 bases identical to TRBD2. CDR3 size: 14 residues. J lost 2 bases, V lost 6 bases, and 5 bases had no gene match. Germline V gene sequence: CDR1 SGHTA, CDR2 FQGNSA. The CDR3 sequence is CASSRAGGAYEQYF. Here the CDR3 DNA reads TGTGCCAGCAGTAGAGCGGGGGGCGCCTACGAGCAGTACTTC.